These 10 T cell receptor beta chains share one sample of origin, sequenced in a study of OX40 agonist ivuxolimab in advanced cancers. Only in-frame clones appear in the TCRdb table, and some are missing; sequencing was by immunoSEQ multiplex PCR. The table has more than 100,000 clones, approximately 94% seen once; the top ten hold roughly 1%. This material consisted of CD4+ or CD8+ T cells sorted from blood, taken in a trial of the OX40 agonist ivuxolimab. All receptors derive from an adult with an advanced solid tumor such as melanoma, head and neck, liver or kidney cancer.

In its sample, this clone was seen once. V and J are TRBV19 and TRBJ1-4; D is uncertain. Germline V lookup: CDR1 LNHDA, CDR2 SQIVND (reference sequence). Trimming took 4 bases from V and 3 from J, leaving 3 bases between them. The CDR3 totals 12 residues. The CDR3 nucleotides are TGTGCCAGTAGTAGGGCTAATGAAAAACTGTTTTTT. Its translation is CASSRANEKLFF.

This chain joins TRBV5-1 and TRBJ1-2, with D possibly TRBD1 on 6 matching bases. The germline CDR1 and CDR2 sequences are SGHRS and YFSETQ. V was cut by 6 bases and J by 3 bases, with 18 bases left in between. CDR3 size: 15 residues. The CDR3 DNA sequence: TGCGCCAGCACCCCCGGAGGGGCAGGGGACTATGGCTACACCTTC. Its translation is CASTPGGAGDYGYTF.

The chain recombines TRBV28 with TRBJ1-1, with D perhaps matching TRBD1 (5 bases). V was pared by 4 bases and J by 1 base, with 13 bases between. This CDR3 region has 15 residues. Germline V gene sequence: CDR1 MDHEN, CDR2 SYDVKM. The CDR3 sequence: CASSSPGHQNTEAFF. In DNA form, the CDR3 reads TGTGCCAGCAGTTCTCCCGGACACCAGAACACTGAAGCTTTCTTT. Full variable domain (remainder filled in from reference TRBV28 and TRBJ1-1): DVKVTQSSRYLVKRTGEKVFLECVQDMDHENMFWYRQDPGLGLRLIYFSYDVKMKEKGDIPEGYSVSREKKERFSLILESASTNQTSMYLCASSSPGHQNTEAFFGQGTRLTVV.

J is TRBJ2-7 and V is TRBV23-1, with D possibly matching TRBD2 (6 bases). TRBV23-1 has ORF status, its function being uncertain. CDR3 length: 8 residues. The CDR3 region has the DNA TGCGGGGGGGACGAGCAGTACTTC. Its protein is CGGDEQYF.

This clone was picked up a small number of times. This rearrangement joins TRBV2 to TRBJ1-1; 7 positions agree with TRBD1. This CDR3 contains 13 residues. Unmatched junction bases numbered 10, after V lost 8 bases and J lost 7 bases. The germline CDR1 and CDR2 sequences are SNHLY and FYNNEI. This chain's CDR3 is CASGQEGFYEAFF. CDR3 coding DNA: TGTGCCAGCGGACAGGAGGGGTTTTATGAAGCTTTCTTT.

The CDR3 here is CASSYSRGHEQYF. The CDR3 DNA reads TGTGCCAGCAGTTACTCGAGGGGGCACGAGCAGTACTTC. The chain combines TRBV6-5 with TRBJ2-7; 7 nucleotides align to TRBD1. Germline lookup yields CDR1 MNHEY and CDR2 SVGAGI. This CDR3 contains 13 residues. After removal of 0 bases from V and 5 bases from J, the junction contained 1 base not matched to a gene.

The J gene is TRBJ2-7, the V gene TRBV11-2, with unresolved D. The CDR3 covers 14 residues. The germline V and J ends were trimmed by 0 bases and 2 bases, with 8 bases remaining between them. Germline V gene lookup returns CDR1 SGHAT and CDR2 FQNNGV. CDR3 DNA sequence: TGTGCCAGCAGCTTAGATCAGACCCCCTACGAGCAGTACTTC. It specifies CASSLDQTPYEQYF.

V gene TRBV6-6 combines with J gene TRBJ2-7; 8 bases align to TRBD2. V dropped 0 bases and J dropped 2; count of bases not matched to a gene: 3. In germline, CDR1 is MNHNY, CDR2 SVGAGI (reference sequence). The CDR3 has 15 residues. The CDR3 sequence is CASSYSGSGTYEQYF. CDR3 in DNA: TGTGCCAGCAGTTACTCGGGTAGCGGGACCTACGAGCAGTACTTC.

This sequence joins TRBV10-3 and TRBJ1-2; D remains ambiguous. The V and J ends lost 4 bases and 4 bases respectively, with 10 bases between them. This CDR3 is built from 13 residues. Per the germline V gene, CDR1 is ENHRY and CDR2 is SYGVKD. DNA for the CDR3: TGTGCCATCAGTGTACCCCCCGTCTATGGCTACACCTTC. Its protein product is CAISVPPVYGYTF.

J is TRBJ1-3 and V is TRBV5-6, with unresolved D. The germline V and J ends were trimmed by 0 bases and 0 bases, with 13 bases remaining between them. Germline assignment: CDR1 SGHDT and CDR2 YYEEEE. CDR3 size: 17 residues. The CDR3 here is CASSLGLIPISGNTIYF. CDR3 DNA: TGTGCCAGCAGCTTGGGCCTGATTCCTATCTCTGGAAACACCATATATTTT.